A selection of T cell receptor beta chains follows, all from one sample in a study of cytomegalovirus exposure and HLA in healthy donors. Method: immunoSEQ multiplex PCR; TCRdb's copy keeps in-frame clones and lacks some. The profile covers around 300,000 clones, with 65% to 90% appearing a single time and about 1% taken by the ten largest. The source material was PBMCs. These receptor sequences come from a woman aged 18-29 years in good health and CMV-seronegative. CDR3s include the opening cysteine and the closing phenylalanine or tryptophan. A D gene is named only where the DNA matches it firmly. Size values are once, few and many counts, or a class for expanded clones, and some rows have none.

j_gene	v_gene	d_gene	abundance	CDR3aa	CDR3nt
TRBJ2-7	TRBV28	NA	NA	CASSPGSYLLGEQYF	TGTGCCAGCAGCCCTGGCTCATACCTCCTTGGCGAGCAGTACTTC
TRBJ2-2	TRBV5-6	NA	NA	CASSDPGQNTGELFF	TGTGCCAGCAGCGATCCGGGACAGAACACCGGGGAGCTGTTTTTT
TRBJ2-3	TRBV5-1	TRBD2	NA	CASSSGLVSNTQYF	TGCGCCAGCAGCTCCGGACTAGTTTCAAATACGCAGTATTTT
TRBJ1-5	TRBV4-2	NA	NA	CASSQEGGEDQPQHF	TGTGCCAGCAGCCAAGAGGGGGGGGAGGATCAGCCCCAGCATTTT
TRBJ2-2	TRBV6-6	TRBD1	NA	CASRGTGITGELFF	TGTGCCAGCAGGGGGACAGGGATCACCGGGGAGCTGTTTTTT
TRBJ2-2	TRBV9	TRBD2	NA	CASSVLGGGQTGELFF	TGTGCCAGCAGCGTACTAGGCGGGGGGCAGACCGGGGAGCTGTTTTTT
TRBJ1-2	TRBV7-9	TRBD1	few	CASSLADRGTGGYTF	TGTGCCAGCAGCTTAGCGGACAGGGGAACTGGTGGCTACACCTTC
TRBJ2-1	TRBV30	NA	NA	CAWSVRGSFYNEQFF	TGTGCCTGGAGTGTTAGGGGGAGCTTCTACAATGAGCAGTTCTTC
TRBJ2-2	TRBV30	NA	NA	CAWKWATGELFF	TGTGCCTGGAAGTGGGCCACCGGGGAGCTGTTTTTT
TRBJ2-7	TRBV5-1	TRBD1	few	CASTPGQGGEQYF	TGCGCCAGCACCCCGGGACAGGGAGGCGAGCAGTACTTC
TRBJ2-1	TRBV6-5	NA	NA	CASRQGRLENEQFF	TGTGCCAGCAGGCAGGGAAGGTTAGAGAATGAGCAGTTCTTC
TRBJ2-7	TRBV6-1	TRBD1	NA	CASSATGQRPYEQYF	TGTGCCAGCAGTGCTACGGGACAGCGACCCTACGAGCAGTACTTC
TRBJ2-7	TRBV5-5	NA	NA	CASSFTPSYEQYF	TGTGCCAGCAGCTTCACACCTTCCTACGAGCAGTACTTC
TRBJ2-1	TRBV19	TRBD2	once	CASSILRGNDEQFF	TGTGCCAGTAGTATTTTGCGGGGGAACGACGAGCAGTTCTTC
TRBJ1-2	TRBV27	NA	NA	CASSFSTTGFGYGYTF	TGTGCCAGCAGTTTCTCAACCACAGGTTTTGGCTATGGCTACACCTTC
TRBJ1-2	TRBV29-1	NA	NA	CSVDRGSNYGYTF	TGCAGCGTTGACAGGGGATCTAACTATGGCTACACCTTC
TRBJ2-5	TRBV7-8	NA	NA	CASSIRAGGETQYF	TGTGCCAGCAGCATCCGGGCCGGGGGAGAGACCCAGTACTTC
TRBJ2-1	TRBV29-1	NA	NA	CSVVSLGHNEQFF	TGCAGCGTTGTCTCCCTTGGGCACAATGAGCAGTTCTTC
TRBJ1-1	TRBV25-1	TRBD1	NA	CASSRDRGLLSEAFF	TGTGCCAGCAGCCGGGACAGGGGGCTTCTATCCGAAGCTTTCTTT
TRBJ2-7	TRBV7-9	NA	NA	CASTPRGAEQYF	TGTGCCAGCACCCCAAGAGGAGCCGAGCAGTACTTC
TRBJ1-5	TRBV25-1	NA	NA	CASSDQNQPQHF	TGTGCCAGCAGTGACCAGAATCAGCCCCAGCATTTT
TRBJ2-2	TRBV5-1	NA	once	CASSLAGAHTGELFF	TGCGCCAGCAGCTTGGCAGGGGCTCACACCGGGGAGCTGTTTTTT
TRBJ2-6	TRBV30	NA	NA	CAWSRGANVLTF	TGTGCCTGGAGCCGTGGGGCCAACGTCCTGACTTTC
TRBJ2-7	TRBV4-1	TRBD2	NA	CASSQEVASGRYEQYF	TGCGCCAGCAGCCAAGAAGTGGCTAGCGGGAGGTACGAGCAGTACTTC
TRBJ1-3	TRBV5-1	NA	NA	CASSFTRGSGNTIYF	TGCGCCAGCAGCTTCACCAGGGGATCAGGAAACACCATATATTTT
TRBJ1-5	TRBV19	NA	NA	CASSMGEVQPQHF	TGTGCCAGTAGTATGGGGGAGGTACAGCCCCAGCATTTT
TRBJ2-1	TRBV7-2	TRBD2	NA	CASSLEASGYNEQFF	TGTGCCAGCAGCTTAGAGGCTAGCGGTTACAATGAGCAGTTCTTC
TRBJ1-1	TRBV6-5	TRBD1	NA	CASRTGAEAFF	TGTGCCAGCAGGACAGGGGCTGAAGCTTTCTTT
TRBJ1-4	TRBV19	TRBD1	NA	CASRQGGKEKLFF	TGTGCCAGTCGCCAGGGGGGCAAGGAAAAACTGTTTTTT
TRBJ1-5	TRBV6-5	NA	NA	CASSYSQVQPQHF	TGTGCCAGCAGTTACTCCCAGGTGCAGCCCCAGCATTTT
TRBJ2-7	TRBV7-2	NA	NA	CASSPQGPPISYEQYF	TGTGCCAGCAGCCCCCAGGGGCCTCCTATCTCCTACGAGCAGTACTTC
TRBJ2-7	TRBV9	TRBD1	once	CASSPMGQGSYEQYF	TGTGCCAGCAGCCCCATGGGACAGGGTTCCTACGAGCAGTACTTC
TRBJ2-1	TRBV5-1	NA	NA	CASSLGDFGSSYNEQFF	TGCGCCAGCAGCTTGGGGGACTTCGGGTCGTCCTACAATGAGCAGTTCTTC
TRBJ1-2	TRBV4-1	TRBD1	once	CASGPFRDRGNYGYTF	TGCGCCAGCGGGCCATTCCGGGACAGGGGGAACTATGGCTACACCTTC
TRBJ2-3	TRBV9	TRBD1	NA	CASSWDSRTDTQYF	TGTGCCAGCAGCTGGGACAGCCGCACAGATACGCAGTATTTT
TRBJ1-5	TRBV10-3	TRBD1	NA	CAISRSGGRNQPQHF	TGTGCCATCAGTAGGTCAGGGGGCCGGAATCAGCCCCAGCATTTT
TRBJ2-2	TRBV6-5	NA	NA	CASSYQGASAGELFF	TGTGCCAGCAGTTATCAGGGAGCTAGCGCCGGGGAGCTGTTTTTT
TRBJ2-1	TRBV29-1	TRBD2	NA	CSVEGLENEQFF	TGCAGCGTTGAGGGACTAGAAAATGAGCAGTTCTTC
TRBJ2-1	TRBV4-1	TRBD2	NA	CASSREASGIDEQFF	TGCGCCAGCAGCCGAGAAGCTAGCGGGATAGATGAGCAGTTCTTC
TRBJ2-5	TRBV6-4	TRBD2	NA	CASSELAGGVETQYF	TGTGCCAGCAGTGAACTAGCGGGGGGAGTGGAGACCCAGTACTTC
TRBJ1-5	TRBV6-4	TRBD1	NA	CASSDSTGQGAESQPQHF	TGTGCCAGCAGTGACTCGACCGGACAGGGGGCAGAGAGTCAGCCCCAGCATTTT
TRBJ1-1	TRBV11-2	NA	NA	CASRRVGANTEAFF	TGTGCCAGCAGAAGAGTGGGCGCGAACACTGAAGCTTTCTTT
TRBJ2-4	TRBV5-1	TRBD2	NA	CASSQGAGGPENIQYF	TGCGCCAGCAGCCAAGGAGCGGGAGGGCCGGAAAACATTCAGTACTTC
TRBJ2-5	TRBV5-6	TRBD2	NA	CASSLGGSPQETQYF	TGTGCCAGCAGCTTAGGCGGGAGCCCCCAAGAGACCCAGTACTTC
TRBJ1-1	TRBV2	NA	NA	CASSEITGTEAFF	TGTGCCAGCAGTGAAATAACAGGCACGGAAGCTTTCTTT
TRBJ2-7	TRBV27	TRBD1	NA	CASSPRTGAYEQYF	TGTGCCAGCAGTCCCCGGACAGGGGCCTACGAGCAGTACTTC
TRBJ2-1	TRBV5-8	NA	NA	CASSWSWNDKGGYNEQFF	TGTGCCAGCAGCTGGAGTTGGAACGACAAAGGAGGTTACAATGAGCAGTTCTTC
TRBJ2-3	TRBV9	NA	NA	CASSAPGRGLTDTQYF	TGTGCCAGCAGCGCGCCAGGGAGGGGGTTGACAGATACGCAGTATTTT
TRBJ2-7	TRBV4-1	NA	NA	CASSQDERAGRAEQYF	TGCGCCAGCAGCCAAGATGAGCGGGCGGGCAGGGCCGAGCAGTACTTC
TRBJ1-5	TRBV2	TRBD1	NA	CASSDKRGRQPQHF	TGTGCCAGCAGTGATAAGAGGGGGCGACAGCCCCAGCATTTT
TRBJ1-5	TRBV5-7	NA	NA	CASSPLWAGGNQPQHF	TGTGCCAGCAGCCCCTTGTGGGCGGGTGGCAATCAGCCCCAGCATTTT
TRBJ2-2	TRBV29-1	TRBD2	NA	CSVQGLAGVANTGELFF	TGCAGCGTTCAAGGACTAGCGGGAGTCGCGAACACCGGGGAGCTGTTTTTT
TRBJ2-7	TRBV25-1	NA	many	CASSLPARYEQYF	TGTGCCAGCAGTCTACCGGCTAGATACGAGCAGTACTTC
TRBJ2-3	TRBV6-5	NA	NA	CASSYGAATDTQYF	TGTGCCAGCAGTTACGGGGCCGCCACAGATACGCAGTATTTT
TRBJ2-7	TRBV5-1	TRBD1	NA	CASSPEQGNEQYF	TGCGCCAGCAGCCCAGAACAGGGGAACGAGCAGTACTTC
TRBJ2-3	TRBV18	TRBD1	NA	CASSPPNRDRGSDTQYF	TGTGCCAGCTCACCCCCGAACCGGGACAGGGGCTCAGATACGCAGTATTTT
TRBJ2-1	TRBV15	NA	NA	CATSRDLAGERGNEQFF	TGTGCCACCAGCAGAGATTTGGCGGGGGAAAGGGGGAATGAGCAGTTCTTC